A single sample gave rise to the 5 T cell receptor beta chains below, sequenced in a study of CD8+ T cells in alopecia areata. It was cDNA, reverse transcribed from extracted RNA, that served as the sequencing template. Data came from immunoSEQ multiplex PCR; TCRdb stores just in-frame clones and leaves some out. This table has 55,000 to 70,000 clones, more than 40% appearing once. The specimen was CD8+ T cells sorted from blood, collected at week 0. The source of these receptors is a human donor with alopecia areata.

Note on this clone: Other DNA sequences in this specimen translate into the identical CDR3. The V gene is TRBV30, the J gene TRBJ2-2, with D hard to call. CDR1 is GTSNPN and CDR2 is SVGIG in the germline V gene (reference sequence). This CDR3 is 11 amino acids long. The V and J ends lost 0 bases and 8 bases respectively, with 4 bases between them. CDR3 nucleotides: TGTGCCTGGAGTGTGGGGGGGGAGCTGTTTTTT. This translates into CAWSVGGELFF. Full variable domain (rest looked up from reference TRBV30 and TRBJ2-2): SQTIHQWPATLVQPVGSPLSLECTVEGTSNPNLYWYRQAAGRGLQLLFYSVGIGQISSEVPQNLSASRPQDRQFILSSKKLLLSDSGFYLCAWSVGGELFFGEGSRLTVL.

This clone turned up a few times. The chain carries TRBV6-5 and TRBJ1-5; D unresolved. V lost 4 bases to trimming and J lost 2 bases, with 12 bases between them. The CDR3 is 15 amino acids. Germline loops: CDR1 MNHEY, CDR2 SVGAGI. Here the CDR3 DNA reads TGTGCCAGCAGTTTAAGCCCGGGTGGCAATCAGCCCCAGCATTTT. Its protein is CASSLSPGGNQPQHF.

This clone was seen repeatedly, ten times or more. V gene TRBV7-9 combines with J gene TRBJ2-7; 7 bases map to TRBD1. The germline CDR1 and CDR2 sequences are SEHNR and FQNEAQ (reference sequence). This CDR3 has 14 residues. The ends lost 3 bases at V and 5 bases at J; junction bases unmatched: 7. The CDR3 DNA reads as TGTGCCAGCAGCTTGGGACAGCGGCAGGACGAGCAGTACTTC. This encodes CASSLGQRQDEQYF.

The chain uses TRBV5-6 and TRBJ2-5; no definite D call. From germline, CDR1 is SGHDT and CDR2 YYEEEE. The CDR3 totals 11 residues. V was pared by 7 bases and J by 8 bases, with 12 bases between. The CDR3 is CASRTGRTQYF. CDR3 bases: TGTGCCAGCCGGACGGGCCGCACCCAGTACTTC.

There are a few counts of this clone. CDR3 sequence: CSVEDPSSFRYEQFF. The CDR3 DNA sequence: TGCAGCGTTGAAGATCCCAGTTCATTTAGGTATGAGCAGTTCTTC. The rearrangement links TRBV29-1 to TRBJ2-1, with D hard to call. The CDR3 runs 15 residues. In germline, CDR1 is SQVTM, CDR2 ANQGSEA. Trimming removed 0 bases from V and 8 bases from J, with 17 bases in between.